This T cell receptor (beta chain) is drawn from a study of early T cells in non-severe SARS-CoV-2 infection. One entry per CDR3 protein, called by TCRdb with MiXCR from the 5' RACE reads. The sample yields some 70,000 distinct CDR3 sequences, about 9.4% seen once. Study-wide results and limits: VDJdb matches were skewed toward anti-spike CD8 T cell responses.

This CDR3 comprises 16 residues. The germline V and J ends were trimmed by 5 bases and 1 base, with 17 bases remaining between them. The V gene's germline CDR1 is MNHEY and CDR2 SVGAGI. Concerning this clonotype itself: Antigen: not known.

The TCR originated in an adult who was a healthcare worker with PCR-confirmed SARS-CoV-2 infection or an uninfected control (not recorded which). The specimen was whole blood. The chain is built from TRBV6-5 and TRBJ1-1; D perhaps matches TRBD1 (6 bases). This CDR3 reads CASSAHGGLENTEAFF. CDR3 in DNA: TGTGCCAGCAGTGCCCATGGGGGCCTGGAGAACACTGAAGCTTTCTTT.